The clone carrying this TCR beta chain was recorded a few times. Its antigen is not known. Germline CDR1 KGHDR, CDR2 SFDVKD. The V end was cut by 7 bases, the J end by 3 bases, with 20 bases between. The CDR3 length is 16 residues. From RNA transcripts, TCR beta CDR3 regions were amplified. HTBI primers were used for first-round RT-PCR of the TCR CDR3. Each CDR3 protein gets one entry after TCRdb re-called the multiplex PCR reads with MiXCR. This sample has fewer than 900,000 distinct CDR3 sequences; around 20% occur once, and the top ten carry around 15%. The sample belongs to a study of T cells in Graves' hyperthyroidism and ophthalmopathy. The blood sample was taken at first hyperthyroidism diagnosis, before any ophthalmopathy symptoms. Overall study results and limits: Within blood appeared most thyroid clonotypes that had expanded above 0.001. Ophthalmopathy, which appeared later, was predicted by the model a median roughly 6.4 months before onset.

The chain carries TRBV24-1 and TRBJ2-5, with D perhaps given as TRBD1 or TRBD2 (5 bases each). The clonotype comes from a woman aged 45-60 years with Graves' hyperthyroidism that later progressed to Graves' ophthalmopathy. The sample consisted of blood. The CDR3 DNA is TGTGCCACCAGCCACTCGACGGGACGGCGGGAAGAGACCCAGTACTTC. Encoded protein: CATSHSTGRREETQYF.